The 9 T cell receptor beta chains below were found in one sample sequenced in a study of blood T cell repertoires in COVID-19 (dated by TCRdb to the early 2020s). Library preparation used the immunoSEQ multiplex PCR assay. What TCRdb holds here is the immuneACCESS table cut down to in-frame rearrangements. Part of the clones is not present; checked against another copy, under half of the missing clones reflect an unresolved V gene, and the others are unexplained. In all, the sample holds around 40,000 clones, and approximately 81% of those were seen once. The top ten constitute about 13% of the sample. Sequencing used peripheral blood. The origin of the receptors is a human donor in a cohort sampled during active COVID-19.

The chain uses TRBV3-1 (or the pseudogene TRBV3-2) and TRBJ2-3; a weak D match, TRBD2 (6 bases). V was pared by 4 bases and J by 6 bases, with 17 bases between. The CDR3 loop spans 15 amino acids. Germline CDR1 and CDR2: LGHDT and YNNKEL (reference sequence). The CDR3 DNA reads TGTGCCAGCAGCCTCGGGAGTGGGCGTAGGGATACGCAGTATTTT. Its translation: CASSLGSGRRDTQYF.

The chain couples TRBV11-2 to TRBJ2-2, with D possibly matching TRBD2 (6 bases). The germline V gene has CDR1 SGHAT and CDR2 FQNNGV. The CDR3 length is 18 residues. The V end was cut by 0 bases, the J end by 2 bases, with 16 bases between. CDR3: CASSLDTTGGVNTGELFF. In DNA form, the CDR3 reads TGTGCCAGCAGCTTAGATACTACGGGCGGGGTAAACACCGGGGAGCTGTTTTTT.

The chain recombines TRBV13 with TRBJ1-6, with D perhaps TRBD1 (6 bases). The V gene lost 3 bases and the J gene lost 5 bases, with 8 bases spanning the gap. This CDR3 has 14 amino acids. Looked up from germline, CDR1 is PRHDT and CDR2 is FYEKMQ (reference sequence). The CDR3: CASSFGQNNSPLHF. The CDR3 DNA sequence: TGTGCCAGCAGCTTCGGACAGAATAATTCACCCCTCCACTTT. Based on the CDR3 plus reference TRBV13 and TRBJ1-6, the full variable domain is AAGVIQSPRHLIKEKRETATLKCYPIPRHDTVYWYQQGPGQDPQFLISFYEKMQSDKGSIPDRFSAQQFSDYHSELNMSSLELGDSALYFCASSFGQNNSPLHFGNGTRLTVT.

This chain connects TRBV6-2 or TRBV6-3 to TRBJ2-3; 8 nucleotides match TRBD2. Trimming took 2 bases from V and 5 from J; bases not matched to a gene: 6. The CDR3 loop spans 15 amino acids. Germline-derived CDR1 and CDR2 are MNHEY and SVGEGT. The CDR3 DNA reads as TGTGCCAGCAGTTACGGATCGGGGGGGGGAGATACGCAGTATTTT. Protein: CASSYGSGGGDTQYF.

The rearrangement joins TRBV6-1 to TRBJ1-5; D may be TRBD1 (6 bases). The CDR3 has 14 amino acids. Germline CDR1 reads MNHNS; CDR2 reads SASEGT. V shed 1 base and J shed 9 bases, with 13 bases lying between them. In nucleotides, the CDR3 is TGTGCCAGCAGTGAAGTCGGGGGGCGGGGGCCCCAGCATTTT. Protein product: CASSEVGGRGPQHF.

The genes are TRBV10-1 and TRBJ2-2; 7 bases match TRBD2. CDR3 length: 19 residues. The V gene end was trimmed by 2 bases and the J gene end by 0 bases; junction bases not matched to a gene: 12. CDR1 is WNHNN and CDR2 is SYGVQD in the germline V gene (reference sequence). CDR3 region: CASSERMGRGLTNTGELFF. In DNA, the CDR3 is TGCGCCAGCAGTGAGAGGATGGGAAGGGGACTAACGAACACCGGGGAGCTGTTTTTT.

The rearrangement uses TRBV9 and TRBJ2-4; TRBD1 aligns across 7 bases. The CDR3 has 14 residues. Looked up from germline, CDR1 is SGDLS and CDR2 is YYNGEE. Trimming at V came to 6 bases and at J to 10 bases, leaving 13 bases not matched to a gene. The DNA of the CDR3 is TGTGCCAGCAATGAGGGGGCGAGCGCCTCGATTCAGTACTTC. Protein product: CASNEGASASIQYF.

The chain couples TRBV4-2 to TRBJ1-5; D not resolved. The V gene lost 0 bases and the J gene lost 4 bases, with 7 bases spanning the gap. The germline gives CDR1 LGHNA, CDR2 YNFKEQ. This CDR3 region has 14 residues. The CDR3 DNA follows: TGTGCCAGCAGCCAAGAAAGGGAGAATCAGCCCCAGCATTTT. It yields the protein CASSQERENQPQHF.

The table lists this clone with a few counts. J is TRBJ1-1 and V is TRBV19; TRBD1 agrees at 10 bases. Germline loops: CDR1 LNHDA, CDR2 SQIVND (reference sequence). The CDR3 is 14 amino acids. With V trimmed by 0 bases and J by 8 bases, 3 bases remained unmatched. The CDR3 sequence: CASSIEEGQGEAFF. CDR3 DNA sequence: TGTGCCAGTAGTATAGAAGAGGGACAGGGGGAAGCTTTCTTT.